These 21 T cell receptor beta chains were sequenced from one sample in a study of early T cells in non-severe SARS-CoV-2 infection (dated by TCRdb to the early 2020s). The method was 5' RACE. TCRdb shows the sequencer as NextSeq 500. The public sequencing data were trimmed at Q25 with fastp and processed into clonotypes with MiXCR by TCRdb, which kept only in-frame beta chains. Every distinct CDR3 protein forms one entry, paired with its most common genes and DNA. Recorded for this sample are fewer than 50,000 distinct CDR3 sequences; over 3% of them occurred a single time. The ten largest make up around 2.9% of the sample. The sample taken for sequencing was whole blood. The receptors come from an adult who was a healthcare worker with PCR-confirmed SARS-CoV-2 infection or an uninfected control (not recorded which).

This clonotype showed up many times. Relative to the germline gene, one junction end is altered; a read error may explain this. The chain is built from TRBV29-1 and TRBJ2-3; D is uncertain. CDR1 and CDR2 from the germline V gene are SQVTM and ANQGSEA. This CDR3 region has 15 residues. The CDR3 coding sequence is TGCAGCGTGGAAGTGGGGATCCATCGCGCAGATACGCAGTATTTT. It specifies CSVEVGIHRADTQYF.

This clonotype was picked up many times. The CDR3 is CASDATASYEQYF. The CDR3 coding sequence is TGTGCCAGCGACGCGACAGCTAGCTACGAGCAGTACTTC. The chain employs TRBV6-1 and TRBJ2-7; TRBD1 might be the D (5 bases). CDR1 and CDR2 from the germline V gene are MNHNS and SASEGT. The V gene lost 8 bases and the J gene lost 3 bases, with 14 bases spanning the gap. The CDR3 sequence is 13 residues long.

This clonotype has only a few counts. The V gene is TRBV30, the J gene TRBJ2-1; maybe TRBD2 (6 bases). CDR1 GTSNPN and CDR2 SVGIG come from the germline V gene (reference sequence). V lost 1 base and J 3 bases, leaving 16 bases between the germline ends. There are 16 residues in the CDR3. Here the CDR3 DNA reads TGTGCCTGGAGTGGCCCAGGCCCCGGGAGCTACAATGAGCAGTTCTTC. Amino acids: CAWSGPGPGSYNEQFF.

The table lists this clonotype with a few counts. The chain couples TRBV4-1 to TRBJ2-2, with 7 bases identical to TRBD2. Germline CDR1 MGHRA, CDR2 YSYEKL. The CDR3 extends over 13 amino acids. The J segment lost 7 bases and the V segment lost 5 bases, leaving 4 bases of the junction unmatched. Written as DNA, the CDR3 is TGCGCCAGCAGCAACCTAGCGGTCGGGGAGCTGTTTTTT. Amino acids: CASSNLAVGELFF.

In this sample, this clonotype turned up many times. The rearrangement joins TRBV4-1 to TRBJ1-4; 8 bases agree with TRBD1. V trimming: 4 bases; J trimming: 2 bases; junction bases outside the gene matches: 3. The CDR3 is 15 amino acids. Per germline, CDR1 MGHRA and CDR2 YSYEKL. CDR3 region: CASSLRQGTNEKLFF. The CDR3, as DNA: TGCGCCAGCAGCCTACGACAGGGGACTAATGAAAAACTGTTTTTT.

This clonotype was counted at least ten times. In DNA, the CDR3 is TGTGCCAGCAGCCCCCCGCACAGCGGGAGCCAAGAGACCCAGTACTTC. This translates into CASSPPHSGSQETQYF. The chain is built from TRBV7-6 and TRBJ2-5; 8 bases are shared with TRBD2. The germline gives CDR1 SGHVS, CDR2 FNYEAQ. CDR3 length: 16 amino acids. Unmatched junction bases numbered 9, after V lost 5 bases and J lost 1 base.

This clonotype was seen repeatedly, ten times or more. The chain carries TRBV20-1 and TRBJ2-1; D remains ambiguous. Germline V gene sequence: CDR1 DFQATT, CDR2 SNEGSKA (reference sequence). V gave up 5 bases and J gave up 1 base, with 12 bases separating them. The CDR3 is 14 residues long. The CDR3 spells CSAPLSGSYNEQFF. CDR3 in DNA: TGCAGTGCTCCCCTGTCTGGTTCCTACAATGAGCAGTTCTTC.

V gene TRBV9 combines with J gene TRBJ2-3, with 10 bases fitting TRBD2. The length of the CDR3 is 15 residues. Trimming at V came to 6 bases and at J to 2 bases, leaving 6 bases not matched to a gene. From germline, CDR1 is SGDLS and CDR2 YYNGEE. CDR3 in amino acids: CASNKLAGPTDTQYF. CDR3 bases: TGTGCCAGCAACAAACTAGCGGGGCCCACAGATACGCAGTATTTT. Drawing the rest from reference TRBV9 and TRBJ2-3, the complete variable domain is DSGVTQTPKHLITATGQRVTLRCSPRSGDLSVYWYQQSLDQGLQFLIQYYNGEERAKGNILERFSAQQFPDLHSELNLSSLELGDSALYFCASNKLAGPTDTQYFGPGTRLTVL.

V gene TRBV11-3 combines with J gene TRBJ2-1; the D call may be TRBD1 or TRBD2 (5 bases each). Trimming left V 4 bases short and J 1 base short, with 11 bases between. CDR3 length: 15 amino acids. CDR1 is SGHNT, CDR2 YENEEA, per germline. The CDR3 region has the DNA TGTGCCAGCAGCTCAGGGAGAGGGTCCTACAATGAGCAGTTCTTC. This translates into CASSSGRGSYNEQFF.

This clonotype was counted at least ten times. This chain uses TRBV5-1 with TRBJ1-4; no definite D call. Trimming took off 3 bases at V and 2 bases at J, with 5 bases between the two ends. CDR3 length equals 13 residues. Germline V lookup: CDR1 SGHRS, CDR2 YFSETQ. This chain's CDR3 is CASSSQTNEKLFF. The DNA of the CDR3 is TGCGCCAGCAGCTCCCAGACTAATGAAAAACTGTTTTTT.

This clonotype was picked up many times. The CDR3 region has the DNA TGTGCCAGCAGTTGGGGCGCTTTAAACACCGGGGAGCTGTTTTTT. Amino acids: CASSWGALNTGELFF. The chain couples TRBV12-3 or TRBV12-4 to TRBJ2-2, with TRBD1 as a possible D gene (5 bases). The V gene lost 4 bases and the J gene lost 2 bases, with 11 bases spanning the gap. This CDR3 contains 15 residues.

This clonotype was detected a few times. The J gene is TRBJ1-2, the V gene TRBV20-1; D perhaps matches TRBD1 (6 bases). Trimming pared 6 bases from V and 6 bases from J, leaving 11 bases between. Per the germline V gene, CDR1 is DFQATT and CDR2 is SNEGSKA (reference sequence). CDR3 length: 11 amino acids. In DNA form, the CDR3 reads TGCAGTGCAACAGGGATAAATGGCTACACCTTC. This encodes CSATGINGYTF.

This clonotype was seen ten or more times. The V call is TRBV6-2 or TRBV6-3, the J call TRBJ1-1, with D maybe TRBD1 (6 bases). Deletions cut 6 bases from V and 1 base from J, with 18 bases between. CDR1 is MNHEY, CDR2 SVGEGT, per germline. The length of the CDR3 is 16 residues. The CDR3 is CASSPRGRGANTEAFF. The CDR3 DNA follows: TGTGCCAGCAGCCCGCGAGGTCGGGGGGCGAACACTGAAGCTTTCTTT.

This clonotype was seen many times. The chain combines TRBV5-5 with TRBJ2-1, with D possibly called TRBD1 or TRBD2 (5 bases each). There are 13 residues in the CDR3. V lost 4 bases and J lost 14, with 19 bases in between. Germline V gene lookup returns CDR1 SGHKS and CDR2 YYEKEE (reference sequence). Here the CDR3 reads CASSVQSSGTEFF. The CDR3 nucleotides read TGTGCCAGCAGCGTCCAATCTTCCGGGACGGAGTTCTTC.

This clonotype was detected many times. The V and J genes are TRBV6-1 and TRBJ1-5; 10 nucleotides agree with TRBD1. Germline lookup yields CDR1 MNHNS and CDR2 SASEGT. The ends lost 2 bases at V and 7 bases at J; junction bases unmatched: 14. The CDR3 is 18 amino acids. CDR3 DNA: TGTGCCAGCAGTGAATTTAGTGACAGGGGGCGATCGGGACAGCCCCAGCATTTT. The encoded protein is CASSEFSDRGRSGQPQHF.

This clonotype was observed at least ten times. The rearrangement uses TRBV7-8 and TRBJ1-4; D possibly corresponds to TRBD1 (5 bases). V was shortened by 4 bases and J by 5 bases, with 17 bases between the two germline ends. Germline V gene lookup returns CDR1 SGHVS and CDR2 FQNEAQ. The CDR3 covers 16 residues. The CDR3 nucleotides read TGTGCCAGCAGCTCCGCCAGGGTGACTCTGAATGAAAAACTGTTTTTT. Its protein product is CASSSARVTLNEKLFF.

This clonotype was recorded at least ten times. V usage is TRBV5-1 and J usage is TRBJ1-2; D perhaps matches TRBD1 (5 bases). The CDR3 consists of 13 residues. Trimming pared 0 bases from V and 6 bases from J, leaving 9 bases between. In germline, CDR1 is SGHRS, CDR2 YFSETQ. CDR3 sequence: CASSLASRDGYTF. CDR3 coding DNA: TGCGCCAGCAGCTTGGCGAGCAGGGATGGCTACACCTTC.

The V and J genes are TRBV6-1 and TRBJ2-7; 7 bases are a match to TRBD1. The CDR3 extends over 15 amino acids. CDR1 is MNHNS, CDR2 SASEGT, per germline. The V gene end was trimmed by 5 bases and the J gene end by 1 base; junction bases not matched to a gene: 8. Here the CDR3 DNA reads TGTGCCAGCAGTACAAACCGGGACAGTTCCTACGAGCAGTACTTC. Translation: CASSTNRDSSYEQYF.

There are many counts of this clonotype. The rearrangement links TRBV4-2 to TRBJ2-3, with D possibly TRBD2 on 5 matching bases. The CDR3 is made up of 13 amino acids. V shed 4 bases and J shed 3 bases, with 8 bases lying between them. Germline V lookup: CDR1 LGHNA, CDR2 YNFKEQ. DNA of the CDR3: TGTGCCAGCAGCCGTACGGGGACAGATACGCAGTATTTT. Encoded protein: CASSRTGTDTQYF.

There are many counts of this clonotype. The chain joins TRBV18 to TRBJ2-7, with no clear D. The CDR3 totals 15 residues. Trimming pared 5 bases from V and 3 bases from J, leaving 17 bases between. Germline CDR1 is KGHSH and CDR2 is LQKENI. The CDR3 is CASSDETGSVYEQYF. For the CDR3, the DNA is TGTGCCAGCTCAGATGAAACTGGGTCAGTCTACGAGCAGTACTTC. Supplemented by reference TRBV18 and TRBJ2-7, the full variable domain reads NAGVMQNPRHLVRRRGQEARLRCSPMKGHSHVYWYRQLPEEGLKFMVYLQKENIIDESGMPKERFSAEFPKEGPSILRIQQVVRGDSAAYFCASSDETGSVYEQYFGPGTRLTVT.

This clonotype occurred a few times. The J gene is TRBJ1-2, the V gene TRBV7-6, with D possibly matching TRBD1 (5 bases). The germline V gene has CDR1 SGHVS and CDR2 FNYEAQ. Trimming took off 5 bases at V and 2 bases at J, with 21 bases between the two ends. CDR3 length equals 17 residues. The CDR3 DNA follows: TGTGCCAGCAGCGCTCGAGGGACCGCGAGCAAAAACTATGGCTACACCTTC. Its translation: CASSARGTASKNYGYTF.